The table lists the clone carrying this T cell receptor beta chain with many counts. This CDR3 is 14 amino acids long. With 6 bases removed from V and 0 bases from J, the gap between germline ends came to 9 bases. The sample is drawn from a study of CD8+CD57+ T cells in acquired aplastic anemia. On the study more broadly: Isolated CD4+ and CD8+ cells, once sorted, yielded DNA averaging around 3 ug.

Profiling of TCR beta VDJ combinations and CDR3 sequences used genomic DNA as template. TCRdb used MiXCR to reprocess the reads, holding one entry per CDR3 protein. This sample has 62,000 or so distinct CDR3 sequences, with roughly 50% found just once. This TCR derives from a human donor in good health, serving as a control. The sample comprised sorted CD4+, CD8+, or CD8+CD57+ T cells (not recorded which) from PBMCs. The V call is TRBV12-3 or TRBV12-4, the J call TRBJ2-1, with a possible D match to TRBD2 (5 bases). The CDR3 is CASRSDSSYNEQFF. In nucleotides, the CDR3 is TGTGCCAGCAGGTCGGACTCCTCCTACAATGAGCAGTTCTTC.